This TCR beta chain was obtained from a study of blood T cell repertoires in COVID-19. Germline CDR1 and CDR2: MNHEY and SVGAGI. Deletions cut 5 bases from V and 7 bases from J, with 15 bases between. The CDR3 is 13 residues long. This clone was seen only once. Assay: immunoSEQ multiplex PCR; the TCRdb copy retains only in-frame clones and omits some. The table lists some 140,000 clones, 87% of them singletons. The clonotype was recovered from a middle-aged man with active COVID-19. The material sequenced was peripheral blood. The J gene is TRBJ2-7, the V gene TRBV6-5; D remains ambiguous. CDR3 in DNA: TGTGCCAGCAGTCCCACAGACACTGGAGAGCAGTACTTC. Its protein product is CASSPTDTGEQYF.